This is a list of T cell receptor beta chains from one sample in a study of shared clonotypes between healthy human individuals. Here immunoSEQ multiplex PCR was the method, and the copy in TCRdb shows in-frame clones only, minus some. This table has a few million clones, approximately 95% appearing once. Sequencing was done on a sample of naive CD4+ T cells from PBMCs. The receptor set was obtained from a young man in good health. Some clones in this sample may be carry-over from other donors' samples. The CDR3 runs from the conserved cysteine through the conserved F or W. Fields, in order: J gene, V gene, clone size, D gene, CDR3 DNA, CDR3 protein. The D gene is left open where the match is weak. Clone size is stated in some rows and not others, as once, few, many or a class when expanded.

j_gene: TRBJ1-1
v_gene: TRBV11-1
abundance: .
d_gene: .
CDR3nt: TGTGCCAGCAGCTTGGGAAGAAGCCGCCCTGAAGCTTTCTTT
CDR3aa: CASSLGRSRPEAFF

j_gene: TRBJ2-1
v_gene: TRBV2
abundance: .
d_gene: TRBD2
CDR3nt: TGTGCCAGCAGTGACCTGACTAGCGGCCAACGTGAGCAGTTCTTC
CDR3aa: CASSDLTSGQREQFF

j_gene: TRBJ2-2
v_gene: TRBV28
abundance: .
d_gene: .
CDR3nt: TGTGCCAGCAGTTCCGCTTTGGCCACCGGGGAGCTGTTTTTT
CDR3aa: CASSSALATGELFF

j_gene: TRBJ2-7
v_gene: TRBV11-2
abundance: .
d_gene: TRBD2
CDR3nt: TGTGCCAGCAGCTCGACTTGGATAGGGACTAGCGGGAGAGGCGAGCAGTACTTC
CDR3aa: CASSSTWIGTSGRGEQYF

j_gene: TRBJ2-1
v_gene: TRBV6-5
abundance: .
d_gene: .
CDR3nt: TGTGCCAGCATTAACTACAGGGAGGGGGACAATGAGCAGTTCTTC
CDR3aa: CASINYREGDNEQFF

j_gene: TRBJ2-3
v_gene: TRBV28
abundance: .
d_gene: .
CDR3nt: TGTGCCAGCAGTTGGAGGGCATATACGCAGTATTTT
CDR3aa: CASSWRAYTQYF

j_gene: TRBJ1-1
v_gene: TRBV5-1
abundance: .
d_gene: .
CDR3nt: TGCGCCAGCAGCCTCGGAGGGGGAGACACTGAAGCTTTCTTT
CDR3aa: CASSLGGGDTEAFF

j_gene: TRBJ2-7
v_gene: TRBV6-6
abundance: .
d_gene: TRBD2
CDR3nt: TGTGCCAGCAGTTCCCCCCCCCGGACTAGCGGTTGGGAGCAGTACTTC
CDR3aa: CASSSPPRTSGWEQYF

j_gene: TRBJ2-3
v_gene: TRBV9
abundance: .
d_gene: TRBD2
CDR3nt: TGTGCCAGCAGCGCGTCAACTAGCGGGATTAGCACAGATACGCAGTATTTT
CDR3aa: CASSASTSGISTDTQYF

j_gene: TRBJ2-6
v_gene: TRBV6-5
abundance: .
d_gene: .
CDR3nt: TGTGCCAGCTTCTCTGGGGCCAACGTCCTGACTTTC
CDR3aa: CASFSGANVLTF

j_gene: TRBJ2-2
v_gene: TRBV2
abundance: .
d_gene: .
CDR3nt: TGTGCCAGCAGCATACAGGGTATTGACGGGGAGCTGTTTTTT
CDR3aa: CASSIQGIDGELFF

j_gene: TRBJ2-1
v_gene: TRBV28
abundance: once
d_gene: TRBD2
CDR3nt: TGTGCCAGCAGTCCCGGGACTAGCGGGAGGGCCGGTCGCTACAATGAGCAGTTCTTC
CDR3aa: CASSPGTSGRAGRYNEQFF

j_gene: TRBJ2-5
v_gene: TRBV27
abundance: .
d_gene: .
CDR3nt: TGTGCCAGCAGTTTAGGAGGAGTTGGGGCTGGAGAGACCCAGTACTTC
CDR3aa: CASSLGGVGAGETQYF

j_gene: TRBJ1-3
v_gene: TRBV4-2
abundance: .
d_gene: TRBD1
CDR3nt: TGTGCCAGCAGCCAAGACAGGGGGATGGGAAACACCATATATTTT
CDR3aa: CASSQDRGMGNTIYF

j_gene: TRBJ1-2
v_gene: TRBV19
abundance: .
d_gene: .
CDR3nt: TGTGCCAGTGGCTCAAGTAGGACAGATAGGGGCTACACCTTC
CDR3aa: CASGSSRTDRGYTF

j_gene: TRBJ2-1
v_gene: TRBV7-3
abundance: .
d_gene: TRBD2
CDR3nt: TGTGCCAGCAGCTTAGCGGGGACTAGCTACAATGAGCAGTTCTTC
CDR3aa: CASSLAGTSYNEQFF

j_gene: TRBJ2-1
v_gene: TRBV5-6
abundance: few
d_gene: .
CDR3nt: TGTGCCAGCAGCTTGAGGGGGGGCTCCTACAATGAGCAGTTCTTC
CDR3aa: CASSLRGGSYNEQFF